The present T cell receptor beta chain was sequenced within a study of beta chain features in type 1 diabetes. What was sequenced were expressed TCRB transcripts, since all of the isolated RNA had been reverse transcribed. Clones were read by immunoSEQ multiplex PCR, and TCRdb kept only the in-frame ones, dropping some. The sample yields under 950,000 clones, about a sixth seen once. This clone was counted a few times. One end of the junction fails to match germline, which may point to a read error. The V gene's germline CDR1 is LNHNV and CDR2 YYDKDF (reference sequence). The length of the CDR3 is 13 residues.

The source of this sequence is a woman between 18 and 29 years old in good health. The gene calls are TRBV15 and TRBJ1-2; D is uncertain. Material: naive CD4+ T cells from blood. The CDR3 here is CATSRDPKYGYTF. The CDR3 bases are TGTGCCACCAGCAGAGATCCTAAGTATGGCTACACCTTC. The full variable domain, in which reference TRBV15 and TRBJ1-2 provide the parts outside the CDR3, is DAMVIQNPRYQVTQFGKPVTLSCSQTLNHNVMYWYQQKSSQAPKLLFHYYDKDFNNEADTPDNFQSRRPNTSFCFLDIRSPGLGDTAMYLCATSRDPKYGYTFGSGTRLTVV.